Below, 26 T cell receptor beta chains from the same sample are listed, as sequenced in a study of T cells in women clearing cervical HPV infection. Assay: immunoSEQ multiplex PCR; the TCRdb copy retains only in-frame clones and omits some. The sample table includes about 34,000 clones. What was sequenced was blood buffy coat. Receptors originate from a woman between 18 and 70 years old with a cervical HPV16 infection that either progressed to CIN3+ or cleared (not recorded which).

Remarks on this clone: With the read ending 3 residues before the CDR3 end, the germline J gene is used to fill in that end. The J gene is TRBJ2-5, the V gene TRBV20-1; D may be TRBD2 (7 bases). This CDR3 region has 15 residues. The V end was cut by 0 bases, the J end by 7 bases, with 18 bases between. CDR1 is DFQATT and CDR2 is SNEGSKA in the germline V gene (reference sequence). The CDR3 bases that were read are TGCAGTGCTAGAGAGCCGGGGGGCGGCTGGGGGACC. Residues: CSAREPGGGWGT. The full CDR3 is CSAREPGGGWGTQYF.

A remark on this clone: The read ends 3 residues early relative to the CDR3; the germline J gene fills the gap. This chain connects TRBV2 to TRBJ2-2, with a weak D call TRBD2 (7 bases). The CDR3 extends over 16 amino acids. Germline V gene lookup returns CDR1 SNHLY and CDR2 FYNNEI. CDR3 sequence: CASSREGVRYNSPLFF. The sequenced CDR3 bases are TGTGCCAGCTCCAGGGAGGGGGTACGCTATAATTCACCG.

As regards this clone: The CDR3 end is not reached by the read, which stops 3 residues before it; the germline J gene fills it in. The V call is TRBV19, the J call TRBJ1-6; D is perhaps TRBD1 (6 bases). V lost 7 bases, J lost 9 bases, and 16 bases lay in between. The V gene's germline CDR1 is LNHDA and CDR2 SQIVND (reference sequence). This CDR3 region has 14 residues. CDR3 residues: CASTTGWGSSPLHF. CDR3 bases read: TGTGCCAGTACCACAGGGTGGGGCAGTTCACCC. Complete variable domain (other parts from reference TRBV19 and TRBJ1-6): DGGITQSPKYLFRKEGQNVTLSCEQNLNHDAMYWYRQDPGQGLRLIYYSQIVNDFQKGDIAEGYSVSREKKESFPLTVTSAQKNPTAFYLCASTTGWGSSPLHFGNGTRLTVT.

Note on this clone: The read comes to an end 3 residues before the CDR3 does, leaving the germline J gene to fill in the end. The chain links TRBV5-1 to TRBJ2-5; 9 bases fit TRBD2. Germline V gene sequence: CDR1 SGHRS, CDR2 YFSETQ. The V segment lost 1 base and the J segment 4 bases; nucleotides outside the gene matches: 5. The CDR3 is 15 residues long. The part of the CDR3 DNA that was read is TGCGCCAGCAGCTTGCGAGCGGGGGGTGGAGAGACC. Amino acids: CASSLRAGGGET. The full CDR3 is CASSLRAGGGETQYF.

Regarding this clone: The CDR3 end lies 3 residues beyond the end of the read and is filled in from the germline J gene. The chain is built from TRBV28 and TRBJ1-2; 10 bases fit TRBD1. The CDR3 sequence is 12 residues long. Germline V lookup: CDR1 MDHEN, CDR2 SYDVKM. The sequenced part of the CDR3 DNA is TGTGCCAGCTTGACAGGGGGCAAAGGC. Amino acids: CASLTGGKG. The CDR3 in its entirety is CASLTGGKGYTF.

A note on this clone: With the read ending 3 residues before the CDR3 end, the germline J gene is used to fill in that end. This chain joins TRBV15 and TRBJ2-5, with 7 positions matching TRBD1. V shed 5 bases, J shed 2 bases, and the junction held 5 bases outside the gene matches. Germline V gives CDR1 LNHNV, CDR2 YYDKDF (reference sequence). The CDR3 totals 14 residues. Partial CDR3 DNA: TGTGCCACCAGCGGGGGACAGCTTCAAGAGACC. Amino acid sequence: CATSGGQLQET. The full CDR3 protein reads CATSGGQLQETQYF.

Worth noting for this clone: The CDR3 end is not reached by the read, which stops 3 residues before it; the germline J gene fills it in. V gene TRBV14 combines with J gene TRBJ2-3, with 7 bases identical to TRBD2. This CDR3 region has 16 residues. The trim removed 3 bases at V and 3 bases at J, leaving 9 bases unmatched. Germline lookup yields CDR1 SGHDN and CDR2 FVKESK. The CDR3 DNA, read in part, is TGTGCCAGCAGCCAGTCCTGGACTAGTCGGACAGATACG. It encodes CASSQSWTSRTDT. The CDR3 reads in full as CASSQSWTSRTDTQYF.

This CDR3 is CASSRVGEGTNEKLFF. CDR3 bases read: TGTGCCAGCAGCCGGGTAGGGGAGGGGACTAATGAAAAA. This chain uses TRBV4-2 with TRBJ1-4; D perhaps matches TRBD1 (5 bases). The read ends 3 residues before the CDR3 terminus; that terminus is restored from the germline J gene. The ends were cut back, 4 bases at V and 2 bases at J, with 14 bases in the middle. The CDR3 length is 16 residues. Germline loops: CDR1 LGHNA, CDR2 YNFKEQ.

The CDR3 sequence is CASSPPTGGDGPQHF. The sequenced part of the CDR3 DNA is TGTGCCAGCAGCCCACCTACGGGAGGGGATGGGCCC. The genes are TRBV7-6 and TRBJ1-5, with D tentatively TRBD1 (5 bases). The CDR3 end lies 3 residues beyond the end of the read and is filled in from the germline J gene. CDR3 size: 15 residues. The germline V and J ends were trimmed by 5 bases and 9 bases, with 20 bases remaining between them. Per germline, CDR1 SGHVS and CDR2 FNYEAQ.

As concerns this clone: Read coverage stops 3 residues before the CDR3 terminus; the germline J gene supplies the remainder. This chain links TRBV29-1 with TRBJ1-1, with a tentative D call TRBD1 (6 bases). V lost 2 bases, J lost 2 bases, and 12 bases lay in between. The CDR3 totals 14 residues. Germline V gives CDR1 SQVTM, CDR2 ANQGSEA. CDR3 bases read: TGCAGCGTTGAATTGAACAGGGTAAACACTGAA. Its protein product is CSVELNRVNTE. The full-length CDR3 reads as CSVELNRVNTEAFF.

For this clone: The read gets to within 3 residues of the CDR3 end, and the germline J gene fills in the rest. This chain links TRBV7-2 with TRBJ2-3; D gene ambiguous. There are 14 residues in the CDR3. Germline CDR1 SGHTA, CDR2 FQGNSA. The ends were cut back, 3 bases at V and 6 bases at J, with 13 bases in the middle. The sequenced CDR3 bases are TGTGCCAGCAGCTTTGACATCTCCACGGATACG. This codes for CASSFDISTDT. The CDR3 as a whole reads CASSFDISTDTQYF.

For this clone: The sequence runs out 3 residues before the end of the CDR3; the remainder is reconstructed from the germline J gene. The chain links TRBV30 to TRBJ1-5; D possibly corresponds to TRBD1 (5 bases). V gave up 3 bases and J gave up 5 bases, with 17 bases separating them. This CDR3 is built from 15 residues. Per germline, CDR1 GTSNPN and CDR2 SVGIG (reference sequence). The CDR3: CAWRMGPGRDQPQHF. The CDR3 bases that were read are TGTGCCTGGAGAATGGGGCCGGGCCGCGATCAGCCC.

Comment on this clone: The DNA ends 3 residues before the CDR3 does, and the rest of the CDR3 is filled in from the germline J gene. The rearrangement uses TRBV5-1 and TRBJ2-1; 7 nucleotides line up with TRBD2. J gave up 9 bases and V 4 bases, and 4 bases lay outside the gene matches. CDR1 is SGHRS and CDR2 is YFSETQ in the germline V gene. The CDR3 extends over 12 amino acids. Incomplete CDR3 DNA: TGCGCCAGCAGCGGGCGGGGGATTGAG. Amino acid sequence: CASSGRGIE. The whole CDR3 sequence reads CASSGRGIEQFF.

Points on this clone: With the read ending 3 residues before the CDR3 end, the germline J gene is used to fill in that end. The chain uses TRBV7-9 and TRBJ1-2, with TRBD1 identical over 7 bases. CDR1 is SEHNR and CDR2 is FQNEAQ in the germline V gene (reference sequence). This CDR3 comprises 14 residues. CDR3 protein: CASSLQGDRQPYTF. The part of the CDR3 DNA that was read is TGTGCCAGCAGCTTACAGGGGGATCGTCAGCCC.

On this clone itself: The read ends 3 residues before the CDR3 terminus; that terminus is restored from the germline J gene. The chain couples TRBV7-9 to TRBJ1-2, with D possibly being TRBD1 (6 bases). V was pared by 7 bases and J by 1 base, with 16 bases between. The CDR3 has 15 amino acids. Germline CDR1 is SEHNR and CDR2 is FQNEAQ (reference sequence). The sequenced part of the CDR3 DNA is TGTGCCAGCACCCAATCAGGGGTCGTTAACTATGGC. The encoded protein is CASTQSGVVNYG. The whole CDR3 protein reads CASTQSGVVNYGYTF.

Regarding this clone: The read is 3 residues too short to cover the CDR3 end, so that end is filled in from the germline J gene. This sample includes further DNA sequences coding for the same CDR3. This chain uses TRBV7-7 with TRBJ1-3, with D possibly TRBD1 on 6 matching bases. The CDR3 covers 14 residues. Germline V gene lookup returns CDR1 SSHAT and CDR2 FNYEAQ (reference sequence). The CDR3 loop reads CASSPRGQRGRIYF. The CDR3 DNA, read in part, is TGTGCCAGCAGCCCTAGGGGCCAGCGGGGGCGC.

The DNA read from the CDR3 is TGCGCCAGCAGCTTGGCCAGGGGGAACACTGAA. As protein: CASSLARGNTE. The full CDR3 protein is CASSLARGNTEAFF. The V call is TRBV5-1, the J call TRBJ1-1, with a tentative D call TRBD1 (6 bases). The read finishes 3 residues shy of the CDR3 end, and the germline J gene is used to complete it. There are 14 residues in the CDR3. Germline V gene sequence: CDR1 SGHRS, CDR2 YFSETQ. Trimming stripped 0 bases from V and 1 base from J, with 7 bases between.

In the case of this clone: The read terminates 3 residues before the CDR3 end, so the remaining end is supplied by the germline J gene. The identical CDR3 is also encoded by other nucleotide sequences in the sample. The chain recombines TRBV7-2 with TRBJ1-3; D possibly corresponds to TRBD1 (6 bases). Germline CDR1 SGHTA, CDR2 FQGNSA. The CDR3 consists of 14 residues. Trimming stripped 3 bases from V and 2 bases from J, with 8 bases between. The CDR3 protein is CASSLAGAGNTIYF. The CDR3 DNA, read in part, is TGTGCCAGCAGCTTGGCAGGGGCTGGAAACACC.

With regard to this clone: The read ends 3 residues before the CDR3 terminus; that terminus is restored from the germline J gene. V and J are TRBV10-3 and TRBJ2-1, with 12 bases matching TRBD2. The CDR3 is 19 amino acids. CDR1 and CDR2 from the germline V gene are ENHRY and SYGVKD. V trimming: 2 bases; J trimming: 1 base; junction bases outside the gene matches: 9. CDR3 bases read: TGTGCCATCAGTGAGCCTGGACTAGCGGGACGCCTATCCTACAATGAG. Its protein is CAISEPGLAGRLSYNE. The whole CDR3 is CAISEPGLAGRLSYNEQFF.

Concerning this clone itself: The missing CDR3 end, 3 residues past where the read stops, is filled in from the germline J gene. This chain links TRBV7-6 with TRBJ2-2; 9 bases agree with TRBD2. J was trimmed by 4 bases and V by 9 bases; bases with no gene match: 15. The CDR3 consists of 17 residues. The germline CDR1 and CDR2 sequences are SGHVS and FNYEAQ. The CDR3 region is CASRGLAGKLLTGELFF. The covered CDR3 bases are TGTGCCAGTCGCGGGCTAGCGGGGAAACTACTCACCGGGGAG.

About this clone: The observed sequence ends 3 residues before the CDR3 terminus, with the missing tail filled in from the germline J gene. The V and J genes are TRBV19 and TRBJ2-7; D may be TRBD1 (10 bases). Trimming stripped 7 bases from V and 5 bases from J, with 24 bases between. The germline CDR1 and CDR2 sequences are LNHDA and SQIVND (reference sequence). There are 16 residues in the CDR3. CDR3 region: CASKDRGASGEDEQYF. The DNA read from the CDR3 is TGTGCCAGTAAGGACAGGGGGGCTAGCGGGGAGGACGAG.

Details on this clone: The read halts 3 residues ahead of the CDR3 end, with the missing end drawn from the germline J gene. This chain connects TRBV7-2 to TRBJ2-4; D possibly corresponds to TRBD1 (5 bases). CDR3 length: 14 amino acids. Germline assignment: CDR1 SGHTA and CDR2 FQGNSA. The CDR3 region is CASSLAQGLYGQYF. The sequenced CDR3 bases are TGTGCCAGCAGCTTAGCCCAGGGCCTCTATGGT.

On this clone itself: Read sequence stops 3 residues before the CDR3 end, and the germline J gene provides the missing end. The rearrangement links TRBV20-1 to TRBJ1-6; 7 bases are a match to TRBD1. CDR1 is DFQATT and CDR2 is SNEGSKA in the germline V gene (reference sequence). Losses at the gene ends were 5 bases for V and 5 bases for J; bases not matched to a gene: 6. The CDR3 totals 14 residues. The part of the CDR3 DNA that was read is TGCAGTGCTCCAGGAGGGACAGATAATTCACCC. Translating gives CSAPGGTDNSP. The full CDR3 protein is CSAPGGTDNSPLHF.

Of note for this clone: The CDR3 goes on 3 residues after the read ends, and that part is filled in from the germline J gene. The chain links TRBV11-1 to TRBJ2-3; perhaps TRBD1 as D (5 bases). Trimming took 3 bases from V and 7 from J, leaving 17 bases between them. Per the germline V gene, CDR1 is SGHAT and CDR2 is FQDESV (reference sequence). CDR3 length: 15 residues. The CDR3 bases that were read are TGTGCCAGCAGCTTTAAGGCAGGGCAACTTTATACG. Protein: CASSFKAGQLYT. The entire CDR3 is CASSFKAGQLYTQYF.

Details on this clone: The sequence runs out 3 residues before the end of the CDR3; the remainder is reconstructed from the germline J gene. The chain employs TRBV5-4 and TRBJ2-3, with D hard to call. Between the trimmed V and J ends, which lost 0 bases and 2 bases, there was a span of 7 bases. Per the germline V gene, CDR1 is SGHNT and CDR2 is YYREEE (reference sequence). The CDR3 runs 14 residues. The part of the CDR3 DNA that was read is TGTGCCAGCAGCTTGGTAGGGCCCACAGATACG. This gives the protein CASSLVGPTDT. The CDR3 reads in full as CASSLVGPTDTQYF.

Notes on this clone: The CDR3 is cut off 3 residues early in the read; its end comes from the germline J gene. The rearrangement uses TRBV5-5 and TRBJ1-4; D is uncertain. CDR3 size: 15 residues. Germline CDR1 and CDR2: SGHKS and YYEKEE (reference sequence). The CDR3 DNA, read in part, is TGTGCCAGCAGCAGGACCCAGGCGGGAAATTCACCA. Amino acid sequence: CASSRTQAGNSP. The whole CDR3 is CASSRTQAGNSPLFF.